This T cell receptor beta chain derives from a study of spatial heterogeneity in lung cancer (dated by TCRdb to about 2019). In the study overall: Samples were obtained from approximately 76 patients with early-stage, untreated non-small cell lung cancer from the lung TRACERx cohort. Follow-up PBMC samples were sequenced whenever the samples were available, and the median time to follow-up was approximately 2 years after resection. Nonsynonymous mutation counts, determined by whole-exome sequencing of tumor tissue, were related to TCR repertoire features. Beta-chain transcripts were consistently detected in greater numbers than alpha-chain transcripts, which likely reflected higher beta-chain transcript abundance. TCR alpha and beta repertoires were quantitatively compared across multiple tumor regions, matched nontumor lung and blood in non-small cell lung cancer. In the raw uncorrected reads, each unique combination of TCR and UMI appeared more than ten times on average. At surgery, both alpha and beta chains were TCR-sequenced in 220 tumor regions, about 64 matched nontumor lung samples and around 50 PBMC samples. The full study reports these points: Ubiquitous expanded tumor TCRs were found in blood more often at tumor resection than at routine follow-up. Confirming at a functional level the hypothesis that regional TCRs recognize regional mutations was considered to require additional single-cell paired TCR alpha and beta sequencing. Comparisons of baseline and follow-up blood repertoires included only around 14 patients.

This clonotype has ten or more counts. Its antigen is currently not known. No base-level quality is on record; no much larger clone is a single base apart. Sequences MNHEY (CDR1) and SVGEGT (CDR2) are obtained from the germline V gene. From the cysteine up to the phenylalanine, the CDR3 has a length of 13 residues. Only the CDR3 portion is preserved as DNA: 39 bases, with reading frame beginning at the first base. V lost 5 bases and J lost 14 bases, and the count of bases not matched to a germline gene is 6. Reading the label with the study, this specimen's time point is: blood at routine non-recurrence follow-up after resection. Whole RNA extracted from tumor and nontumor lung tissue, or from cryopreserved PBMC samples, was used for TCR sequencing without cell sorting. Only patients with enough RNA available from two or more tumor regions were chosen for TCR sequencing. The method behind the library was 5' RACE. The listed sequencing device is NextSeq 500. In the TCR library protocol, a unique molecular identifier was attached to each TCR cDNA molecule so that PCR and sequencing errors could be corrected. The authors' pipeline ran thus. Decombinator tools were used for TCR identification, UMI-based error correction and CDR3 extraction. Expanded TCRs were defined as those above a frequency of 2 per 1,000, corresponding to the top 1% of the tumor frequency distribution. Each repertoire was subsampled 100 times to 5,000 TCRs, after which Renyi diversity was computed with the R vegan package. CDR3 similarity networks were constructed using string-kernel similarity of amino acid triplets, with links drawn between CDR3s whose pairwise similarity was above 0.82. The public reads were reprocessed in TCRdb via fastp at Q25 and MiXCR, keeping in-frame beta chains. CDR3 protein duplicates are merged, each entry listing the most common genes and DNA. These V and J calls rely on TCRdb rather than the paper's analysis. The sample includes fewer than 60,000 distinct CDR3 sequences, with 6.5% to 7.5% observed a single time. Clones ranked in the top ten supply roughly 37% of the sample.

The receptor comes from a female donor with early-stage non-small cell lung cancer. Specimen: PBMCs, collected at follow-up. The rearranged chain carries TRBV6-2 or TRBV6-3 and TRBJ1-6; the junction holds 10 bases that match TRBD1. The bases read TGTGCCAGCAGTCCCTCCGGACAGGGGGCCCTCCACTTT. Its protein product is CASSPSGQGALHF.